This T cell receptor (beta chain) was identified during a study of T cell repertoires in cytomegalovirus infection. General observations from the study: HLA-C-restricted, CMV-specific TCR beta clonotypes were dominant ex vivo. Cumulative frequency (of public TCR beta family members) identified carriers of CMV plus the relevant HLA.

TCRdb processed the reads anew with MiXCR; each CDR3 protein has one entry. This table holds almost 300,000 distinct CDR3 sequences, approximately 10% found once. Germline assignment: CDR1 SQVTM and CDR2 ANQGSEA. Trimming cost V 7 bases and J 0 bases, with 14 bases left between them. The CDR3 has 14 residues. A word on this clonotype: What it binds is not known.

Sample: PBMCs. This rearrangement joins TRBV29-1 to TRBJ2-3; no firm D call. The TCR comes from a human donor in good health (CMV status not recorded). Some clones in this sample may be carry-over from other donors' samples. The CDR3 region is CSASHGLSTDTQYF. The CDR3 DNA reads as TGCAGCGCTTCCCACGGGTTAAGCACAGATACGCAGTATTTT.